Following are 23 T cell receptor beta chains from one sample sequenced in a study of T cell clonality in common variable immunodeficiency. Study-wide results and caveats: Fewer deletions and N-nucleotide insertions were reportedly seen in common variable immunodeficiency TCR beta sequences.

No cognate antigen is known for these TCRs. This table comes from immunoSEQ multiplex PCR, and its TCRdb copy is limited to in-frame clones, with some not included. There are about 32,000 clones in the sample, none observed a single time. Sequenced input: peripheral blood mononuclear cells. Receptors originate from a human donor with common variable immunodeficiency.

The table lists this clone with a few counts. The read gets to within 3 residues of the CDR3 end, and the germline J gene fills in the rest. The chain recombines TRBV30 with TRBJ1-6, with 10 positions matching TRBD1. This CDR3 has 15 residues. After removal of 4 bases from V and 7 bases from J, the junction contained 7 bases not matched to a gene. Germline CDR1 GTSNPN, CDR2 SVGIG (reference sequence). The sequenced part of the CDR3 DNA is TGTGCCTGGAACCGACAGGGGGCAAGGAATTCACCC. It translates to CAWNRQGARNSP. The complete CDR3 sequence is CAWNRQGARNSPLHF.

This clone occurred a few times. The CDR3 is cut off 3 residues early in the read; its end comes from the germline J gene. This chain joins TRBV7-3 and TRBJ2-7, with 10 bases aligning to TRBD1. The V gene's germline CDR1 is SGHTA and CDR2 FQGTGA. With 5 bases clipped from V and 4 bases from J, the junction kept 8 bases outside the gene matches. The CDR3 consists of 15 residues. CDR3: CASSVTGTGVYEQYF. Incomplete CDR3 DNA: TGTGCCAGCAGCGTCACCGGGACAGGGGTTTACGAG.

This clone showed up many times. The DNA ends 3 residues before the CDR3 does, and the rest of the CDR3 is filled in from the germline J gene. This chain uses TRBV18 with TRBJ2-1; no definite D call. Trimming pared 2 bases from V and 7 bases from J, leaving 9 bases between. Germline V gene data show CDR1 as KGHSH and CDR2 as LQKENI. This CDR3 is 13 amino acids long. The covered CDR3 bases are TGTGCCAGCTCACCAAACCACAGTAATGAG. Amino acid sequence: CASSPNHSNE. From start to end, the CDR3 is CASSPNHSNEQFF.

This clone was seen a handful of times. The CDR3 end lies 3 residues beyond the end of the read and is filled in from the germline J gene. V is TRBV7-8 and J is TRBJ1-1, with TRBD1 matching over 11 bases. The CDR3 extends over 16 amino acids. Germline values: CDR1 SGHVS, CDR2 FQNEAQ. Germline trimming cut 5 bases from V and 7 bases from J; bases unmatched to any gene: 12. The CDR3 reads CASSLTSGTGGLEAFF. The part of the CDR3 DNA that was read is TGTGCCAGCAGCCTAACTTCCGGGACAGGGGGTCTTGAA.

This clone occurred a few times. Read coverage stops 3 residues before the CDR3 terminus; the germline J gene supplies the remainder. The chain recombines TRBV20-1 with TRBJ1-2; D possibly corresponds to TRBD1 (5 bases). Germline V gene lookup returns CDR1 DFQATT and CDR2 SNEGSKA (reference sequence). The CDR3 is made up of 13 amino acids. Deletions cut 6 bases from V and 4 bases from J, with 15 bases between. CDR3 DNA, as far as it was read: TGCAGTGCGCGCGACAGCGTAAGCTATGGC. Encoded protein: CSARDSVSYG. The complete CDR3 reads CSARDSVSYGYTF.

The table lists this clone with a few counts. Sequence at one end of the junction differs from germline and may be a read error. The read comes to an end 3 residues before the CDR3 does, leaving the germline J gene to fill in the end. The chain couples TRBV7-3 to TRBJ2-7; unclear D gene. Germline CDR1 is SGHTA and CDR2 is FQGTGA. CDR3 length equals 13 residues. The CDR3 sequence: CSSSLTVQNEQYF. The part of the CDR3 DNA that was read is TGTTCCAGCAGCTTAACTGTTCAGAACGAG. Filled out from reference TRBV7-3 and TRBJ2-7, the complete variable domain reads GAGVSQTPSNKVTEKGKYVELRCDPISGHTALYWYRQSLGQGPEFLIYFQGTGAADDSGLPNDRFFAVRPEGSVSTLKIQRTERGDSAVYLCSSSLTVQNEQYFGPGTRLTVT.

The sample holds many counts of this clone. The sequenced fragment ends 3 residues before the CDR3 boundary, so the rest is inferred from the germline J gene. The chain links TRBV19 to TRBJ1-2; 11 bases are a match to TRBD1. Trimming took 5 bases from V and 4 from J; bases not matched to a gene: 3. CDR3 length: 14 residues. The germline gives CDR1 LNHDA, CDR2 SQIVND (reference sequence). The CDR3 is CASSLGTGGYGYTF. Incomplete CDR3 DNA: TGTGCCAGTAGTCTCGGGACAGGGGGCTATGGC. The full variable domain, with the rest looked up from reference TRBV19 and TRBJ1-2, is DGGITQSPKYLFRKEGQNVTLSCEQNLNHDAMYWYRQDPGQGLRLIYYSQIVNDFQKGDIAEGYSVSREKKESFPLTVTSAQKNPTAFYLCASSLGTGGYGYTFGSGTRLTVV.

This clone was observed at least ten times. The junction departs from germline at one end; a sequencing error may be responsible. CDR3 in amino acids: CASSQKGPGSNQPQHF. The DNA read from the CDR3 is TGCGCCAGCAGCCAAAAGGGCCCAGGTAGCAATCAGCCC. V and J are TRBV4-2 and TRBJ1-5; no reliable D call. The CDR3 end lies 3 residues beyond the end of the read and is filled in from the germline J gene. CDR1 and CDR2 (germline): LGHNA, YNFKEQ. The CDR3 covers 16 residues.

This clone was counted a few times. Read data end 3 residues before the CDR3 end; the end is taken from the germline J gene. This rearrangement joins TRBV18 to TRBJ1-1; D call uncertain. CDR3 size: 14 residues. With 3 bases removed from V and 5 bases from J, the gap between germline ends came to 13 bases. CDR1 and CDR2 from the germline V gene are KGHSH and LQKENI. CDR3 DNA (partial): TGTGCCAGCTCACCTAGGCGCGGCCCGACTGAA. Protein: CASSPRRGPTE. The CDR3 in full is CASSPRRGPTEAFF.

This clone was detected a few times. Read data end 3 residues before the CDR3 end; the end is taken from the germline J gene. J is TRBJ1-2 and V is TRBV5-1, with a possible D match to TRBD1 (6 bases). The CDR3 extends over 14 amino acids. The germline V gene has CDR1 SGHRS and CDR2 YFSETQ. CDR3 DNA, as far as it was read: TGCGCCAGCAGCTTGGCACAGGGAACGGGCGGC. Protein sequence: CASSLAQGTGG. In full, the CDR3 reads CASSLAQGTGGYTF.

With respect to this clone: The read is 3 residues too short to cover the CDR3 end, so that end is filled in from the germline J gene. The V gene is TRBV19, the J gene TRBJ1-6, with a tentative D call TRBD1 (6 bases). V gave up 0 bases and J gave up 7 bases, with 10 bases separating them. Germline assignment: CDR1 LNHDA and CDR2 SQIVND (reference sequence). The CDR3 length is 15 residues. This CDR3 reads CASSIEEGGNSPLHF. The CDR3 DNA, read in part, is TGTGCCAGTAGTATAGAGGAGGGGGGGAATTCACCC. Looking up the rest from reference TRBV19 and TRBJ1-6 gives the full variable domain: DGGITQSPKYLFRKEGQNVTLSCEQNLNHDAMYWYRQDPGQGLRLIYYSQIVNDFQKGDIAEGYSVSREKKESFPLTVTSAQKNPTAFYLCASSIEEGGNSPLHFGNGTRLTVT.

This clone was counted a few times. The junction and the germline gene differ at one end; a read error may be behind it. The sequenced fragment ends 3 residues before the CDR3 boundary, so the rest is inferred from the germline J gene. The genes are TRBV6-1 and TRBJ1-6; D is possibly TRBD1 (5 bases). Looked up from germline, CDR1 is MNHNS and CDR2 is SASEGT. The CDR3 runs to 13 residues. CDR3 amino acids: CASSEGGVTPLHF. The sequenced CDR3 bases are TGTGCCAGCAGCGAAGGAGGGGTTACACCC.

On this clone itself: The read terminates 3 residues ahead of where the CDR3 ends, so the germline J gene completes it. The rearrangement uses TRBV7-3 and TRBJ2-5; 10 bases map to TRBD2. The germline gives CDR1 SGHTA, CDR2 FQGTGA. This CDR3 has 15 residues. V was clipped by 4 bases and J by 5 bases; unmatched bases: 7. The part of the CDR3 DNA that was read is TGTGCCAGCAGCTGGAGCGGGGGGGCTGGGGAGACC. It encodes CASSWSGGAGET. The full CDR3 is CASSWSGGAGETQYF.

This clone was seen a few times. The read stops 3 residues short of the end of the CDR3; the missing end is completed from the germline J gene. The chain combines TRBV11-2 with TRBJ2-7, with 9 nucleotides matching TRBD1. With V trimmed by 5 bases and J by 6 bases, 11 bases remained unmatched. The CDR3 is 15 amino acids. Germline CDR1 and CDR2: SGHAT and FQNNGV. CDR3: CASSQSKQGAPEQYF. The sequenced CDR3 bases are TGTGCCAGCAGCCAATCTAAACAGGGGGCCCCCGAG. Filled out from reference TRBV11-2 and TRBJ2-7, the complete variable domain reads EAGVAQSPRYKIIEKRQSVAFWCNPISGHATLYWYQQILGQGPKLLIQFQNNGVVDDSQLPKDRFSAERLKGVDSTLKIQPAKLEDSAVYLCASSQSKQGAPEQYFGPGTRLTVT.

This clone has only a few counts. The CDR3 extends 3 residues past the end of the read, so its final part is completed from the germline J gene. This chain joins TRBV19 and TRBJ1-1; TRBD1 agrees at 7 bases. Germline trimming cut 3 bases from V and 0 bases from J; bases unmatched to any gene: 4. Germline values: CDR1 LNHDA, CDR2 SQIVND (reference sequence). The CDR3 length is 15 residues. The sequenced part of the CDR3 DNA is TGTGCCAGTAGTATTTCAGGGGGGCTGAACACTGAA. The encoded protein is CASSISGGLNTE. The complete CDR3 reads CASSISGGLNTEAFF.

This clone was counted a few times. The read comes to an end 3 residues before the CDR3 does, leaving the germline J gene to fill in the end. This sequence joins TRBV11-2 and TRBJ1-2; 9 bases fit TRBD1. CDR3 length equals 14 residues. The J segment lost 4 bases and the V segment lost 1 base, leaving 1 base of the junction unmatched. The germline gives CDR1 SGHAT, CDR2 FQNNGV. The sequenced part of the CDR3 DNA is TGTGCCAGCAGCTTAGGACAGGGGGGCTATGGC. It is translated as CASSLGQGGYG. The entire CDR3 sequence reads CASSLGQGGYGYTF.

Comment on this clone: Read coverage stops 3 residues before the CDR3 terminus; the germline J gene supplies the remainder. The chain has TRBV19 and TRBJ1-2; 7 positions agree with TRBD1. Germline loops: CDR1 LNHDA, CDR2 SQIVND (reference sequence). Trimming took 6 bases from V and 3 from J; bases not matched to a gene: 10. The CDR3 sequence is 15 residues long. Partial CDR3 DNA: TGTGCCAGTAGGGGCGCGACAGGGAGATACTATGGC. Protein product: CASRGATGRYYG. The CDR3 in full is CASRGATGRYYGYTF. Together with reference TRBV19 and TRBJ1-2, the CDR3 gives the full variable domain: DGGITQSPKYLFRKEGQNVTLSCEQNLNHDAMYWYRQDPGQGLRLIYYSQIVNDFQKGDIAEGYSVSREKKESFPLTVTSAQKNPTAFYLCASRGATGRYYGYTFGSGTRLTVV.

A few counts support this clone. Read data end 3 residues before the CDR3 end; the end is taken from the germline J gene. The chain has TRBV7-9 and TRBJ1-2; D unresolved. The CDR3 extends over 14 amino acids. V lost 7 bases to trimming and J lost 5 bases, with 17 bases between them. Germline V gene lookup returns CDR1 SEHNR and CDR2 FQNEAQ (reference sequence). The CDR3: CASTVLGERYGYTF. Incomplete CDR3 DNA: TGTGCCAGCACCGTTCTCGGGGAAAGATATGGC.

This clone was detected ten times or more. The DNA ends 3 residues before the CDR3 does, and the rest of the CDR3 is filled in from the germline J gene. This chain uses TRBV20-1 with TRBJ2-5, with D maybe TRBD1 (6 bases). This CDR3 comprises 15 residues. The germline CDR1 and CDR2 sequences are DFQATT and SNEGSKA (reference sequence). V lost 3 bases and J 5 bases, leaving 19 bases between the germline ends. The CDR3 bases that were read are TGCAGTGCTAGCATCTTTACACAGGGTGTGGAGACC. This translates into CSASIFTQGVET. The CDR3 reads in full as CSASIFTQGVETQYF.

This clone was counted only a few times. Incomplete CDR3 DNA: TGCAGTGCTGCTGGGACAGGTGGGGGC. Its translation: CSAAGTGGG. The entire CDR3 protein is CSAAGTGGGYTF. The chain joins TRBV20-1 to TRBJ1-2; 8 nucleotides agree with TRBD1. The read ends 3 residues shy of where the CDR3 ends; the end is completed using the germline J gene. Germline V gives CDR1 DFQATT, CDR2 SNEGSKA (reference sequence). The CDR3 is 12 residues long.

In its sample, this clone was seen many times. The read terminates 3 residues ahead of where the CDR3 ends, so the germline J gene completes it. The rearrangement links TRBV6-2 or TRBV6-3 to TRBJ2-7; 8 bases align to TRBD2. Per the germline V gene, CDR1 is MNHEY and CDR2 is SVGEGT. V gave up 7 bases and J gave up 3 bases; unmatched junction bases: 11. This CDR3 has 15 amino acids. The sequenced CDR3 bases are TGTGCCAGCACCCCGGCGGGGGGAAAGGACTACGAG. This encodes CASTPAGGKDYE. The whole CDR3 protein is CASTPAGGKDYEQYF.

A word on this clone: The CDR3 goes on 3 residues after the read ends, and that part is filled in from the germline J gene. The chain recombines TRBV2 with TRBJ1-5; TRBD1 agrees at 9 bases. Trimming took 8 bases from V and 5 from J; bases not matched to a gene: 10. This CDR3 region has 15 residues. Germline lookup yields CDR1 SNHLY and CDR2 FYNNEI. The DNA read from the CDR3 is TGTGCCAGCCAAAGGGACAGGGAGGTCCATCAGCCC. It yields the protein CASQRDREVHQP. The full CDR3 protein reads CASQRDREVHQPQHF.

This clone was picked up many times. The read comes to an end 3 residues before the CDR3 does, leaving the germline J gene to fill in the end. The rearrangement uses TRBV11-2 and TRBJ1-2; D is perhaps TRBD1 (6 bases). Germline CDR1 reads SGHAT; CDR2 reads FQNNGV. CDR3 length equals 15 residues. Trimming took 6 bases from V and 4 from J, leaving 18 bases between them. The CDR3 is CASRSFQGPPYGYTF. CDR3 DNA, as far as it was read: TGTGCCAGCAGGTCCTTTCAGGGGCCCCCCTATGGC.